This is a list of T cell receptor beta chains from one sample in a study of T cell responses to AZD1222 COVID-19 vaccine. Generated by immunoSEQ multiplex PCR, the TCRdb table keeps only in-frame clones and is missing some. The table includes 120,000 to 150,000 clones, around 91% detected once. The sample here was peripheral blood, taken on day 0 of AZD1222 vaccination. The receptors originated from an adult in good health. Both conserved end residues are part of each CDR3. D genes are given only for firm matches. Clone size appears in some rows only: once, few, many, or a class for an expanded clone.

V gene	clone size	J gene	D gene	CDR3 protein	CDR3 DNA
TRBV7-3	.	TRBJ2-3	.	CASSLGARGWEADTQYF	TGTGCCAGCAGCCTCGGTGCTCGGGGGTGGGAGGCAGATACGCAGTATTTT
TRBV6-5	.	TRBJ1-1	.	CASSYSGGSNTEAFF	TGTGCCAGCAGTTACTCGGGAGGGTCGAACACTGAAGCTTTCTTT
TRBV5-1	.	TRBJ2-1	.	CASSLEGPRVYNEQFF	TGCGCCAGCAGCCTGGAGGGACCCCGGGTTTACAATGAGCAGTTCTTC
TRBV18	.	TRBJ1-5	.	CASSPLDSHYQPQHF	TGTGCCAGCTCACCTTTGGACAGCCACTATCAGCCCCAGCATTTT
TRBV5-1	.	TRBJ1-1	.	CASSLAGATEAFF	TGCGCCAGCAGCTTGGCCGGGGCCACTGAAGCTTTCTTT
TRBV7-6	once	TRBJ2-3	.	CASSAGFRPTDTQYF	TGTGCCAGCAGCGCCGGATTTCGTCCCACAGATACGCAGTATTTT
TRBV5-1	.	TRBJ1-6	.	CASSLDTGRTSPLHF	TGCGCCAGCAGCTTGGATACAGGGAGGACTTCACCCCTCCACTTT
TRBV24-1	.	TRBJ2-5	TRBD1	CATSDQRGTAATQYF	TGTGCCACCAGTGACCAGCGTGGGACAGCAGCTACCCAGTACTTC
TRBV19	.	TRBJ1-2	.	CASSTIQTDPRDYGYTF	TGTGCCAGTAGTACCATTCAGACGGACCCAAGGGACTATGGCTACACCTTC
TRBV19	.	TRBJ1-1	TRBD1	CASSIEGTGAEAFF	TGTGCCAGTAGTATAGAAGGGACAGGGGCTGAAGCTTTCTTT
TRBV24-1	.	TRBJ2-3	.	CATSDFGGMYF	TGTGCCACCAGTGATTTTGGGGGGATGTATTTT
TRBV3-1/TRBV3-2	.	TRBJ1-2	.	CASSFELGYTF	TGTGCCAGCAGCTTTGAACTCGGCTACACCTTC
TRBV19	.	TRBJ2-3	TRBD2	CASRGTSGVTDTQYF	TGTGCCAGTAGGGGGACTAGCGGGGTTACAGATACGCAGTATTTT
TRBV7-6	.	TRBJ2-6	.	CASSSTGYPDSGANVLTF	TGTGCCAGCAGCTCCACGGGTTATCCCGACTCTGGGGCCAACGTCCTGACTTTC
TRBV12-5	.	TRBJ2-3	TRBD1	CASGLGTKGAGDTQYF	TGTGCTAGTGGTCTTGGTACGAAGGGGGCGGGAGATACGCAGTATTTT
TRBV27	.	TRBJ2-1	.	CASSLSPNEQFF	TGTGCCAGCAGTTTATCCCCCAATGAGCAGTTCTTC
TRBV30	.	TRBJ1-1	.	CAWSVAGRWEPREAFF	TGTGCCTGGAGTGTGGCGGGACGTTGGGAGCCCAGGGAAGCTTTCTTT
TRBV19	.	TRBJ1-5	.	CASSIASYSNQPQHF	TGTGCCAGTAGTATTGCCAGTTATAGCAATCAGCCCCAGCATTTT
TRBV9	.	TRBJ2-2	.	CASSTRTDTGELFF	TGTGCCAGCAGCACCCGGACAGACACCGGGGAGCTGTTTTTT
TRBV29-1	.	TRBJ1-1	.	CSVEPAAGRTEAFF	TGCAGCGTTGAACCGGCGGCAGGGCGCACTGAAGCTTTCTTT